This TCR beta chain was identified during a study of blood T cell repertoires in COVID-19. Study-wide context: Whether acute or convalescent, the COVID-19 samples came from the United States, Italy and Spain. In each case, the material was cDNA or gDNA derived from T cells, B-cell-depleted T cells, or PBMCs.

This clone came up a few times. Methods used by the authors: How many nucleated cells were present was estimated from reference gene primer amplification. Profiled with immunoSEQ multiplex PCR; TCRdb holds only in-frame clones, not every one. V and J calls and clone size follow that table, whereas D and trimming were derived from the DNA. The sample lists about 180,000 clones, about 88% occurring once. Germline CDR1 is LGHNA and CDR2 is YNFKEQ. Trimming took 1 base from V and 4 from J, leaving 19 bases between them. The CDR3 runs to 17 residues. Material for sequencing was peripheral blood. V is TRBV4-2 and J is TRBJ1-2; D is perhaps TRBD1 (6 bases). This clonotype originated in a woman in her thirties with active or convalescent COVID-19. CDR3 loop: CASSQGGDIWGLYGYTF. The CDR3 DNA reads TGTGCCAGCAGCCAAGGAGGGGACATTTGGGGCCTCTATGGCTACACCTTC.